This note documents a single T cell receptor beta chain sequence. What it recognizes is unknown. The CDR3 runs to 15 residues. V lost 5 bases, J lost 6 bases, and 19 bases lay in between. CDR1 MNHEY and CDR2 SVGAGI come from the germline V gene. This entry is derived from a study of cytomegalovirus exposure and HLA in healthy donors. Study summary: A later analysis reported the same platform for the 100 to 150 validation repertoires and the roughly 700 first-cohort repertoires. Study-level findings and limits: In vitro checks showed that three CMV-associated chains really do target CMV antigens. Cytomegalovirus association was assigned to about 150 TCR beta chains.

The donors were members of the roughly 130-subject validation cohort (separate from the roughly 700-subject first cohort). Profiled with immunoSEQ multiplex PCR; TCRdb holds only in-frame clones, not every one. The sample gives under 85,000 clones, 90% to 95% of which show up once; approximately 2.1% is in the top ten. The sample comprised PBMCs. This receptor was taken from a woman aged 18-30 years in good health and CMV-seronegative. The rearrangement joins TRBV6-5 to TRBJ1-1; D perhaps matches TRBD1 (5 bases). CDR3 residues: CASSKPRQSTSEAFF. CDR3 DNA: TGTGCCAGCAGTAAGCCGAGACAGTCAACCTCTGAAGCTTTCTTT.